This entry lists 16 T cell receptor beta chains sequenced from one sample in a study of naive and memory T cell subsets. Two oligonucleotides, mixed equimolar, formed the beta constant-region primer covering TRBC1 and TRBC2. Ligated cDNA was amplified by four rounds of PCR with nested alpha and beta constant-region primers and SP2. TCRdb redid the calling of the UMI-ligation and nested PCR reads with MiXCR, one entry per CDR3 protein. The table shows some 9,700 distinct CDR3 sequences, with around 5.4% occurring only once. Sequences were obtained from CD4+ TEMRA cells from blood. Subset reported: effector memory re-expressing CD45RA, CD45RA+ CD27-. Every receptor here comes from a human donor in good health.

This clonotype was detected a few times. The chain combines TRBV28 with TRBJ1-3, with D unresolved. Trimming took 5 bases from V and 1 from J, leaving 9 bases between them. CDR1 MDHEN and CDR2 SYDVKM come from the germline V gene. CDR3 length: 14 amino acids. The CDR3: CASSPDSSGNTIYF. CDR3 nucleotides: TGTGCCAGCAGTCCAGACTCGTCTGGAAACACCATATATTTT.

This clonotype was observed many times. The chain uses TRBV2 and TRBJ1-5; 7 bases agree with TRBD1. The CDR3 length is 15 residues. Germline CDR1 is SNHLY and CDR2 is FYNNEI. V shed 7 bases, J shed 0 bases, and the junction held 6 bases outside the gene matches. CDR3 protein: CASTRDSLSNQPQHF. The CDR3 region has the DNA TGTGCCAGCACCCGGGACAGTCTTAGCAATCAGCCCCAGCATTTT. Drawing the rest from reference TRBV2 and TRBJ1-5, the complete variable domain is EPEVTQTPSHQVTQMGQEVILRCVPISNHLYFYWYRQILGQKVEFLVSFYNNEISEKSEIFDDQFSVERPDGSNFTLKIRSTKLEDSAMYFCASTRDSLSNQPQHFGDGTRLSIL.

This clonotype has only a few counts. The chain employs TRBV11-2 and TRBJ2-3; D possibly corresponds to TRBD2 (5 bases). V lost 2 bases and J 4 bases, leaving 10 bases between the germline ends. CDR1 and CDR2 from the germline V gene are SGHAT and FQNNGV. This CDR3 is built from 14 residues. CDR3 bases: TGTGCCAGCAGCTTATGGGGAGAGGCAGATACGCAGTATTTT. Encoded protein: CASSLWGEADTQYF. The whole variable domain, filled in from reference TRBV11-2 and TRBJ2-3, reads EAGVAQSPRYKIIEKRQSVAFWCNPISGHATLYWYQQILGQGPKLLIQFQNNGVVDDSQLPKDRFSAERLKGVDSTLKIQPAKLEDSAVYLCASSLWGEADTQYFGPGTRLTVL.

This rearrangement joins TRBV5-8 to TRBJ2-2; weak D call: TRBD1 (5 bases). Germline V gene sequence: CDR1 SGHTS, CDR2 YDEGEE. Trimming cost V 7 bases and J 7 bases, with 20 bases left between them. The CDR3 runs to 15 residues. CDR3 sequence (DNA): TGTGCCAGCCCTACCTCGGGCAGGGCGGACGGGGAGCTGTTTTTT. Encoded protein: CASPTSGRADGELFF.

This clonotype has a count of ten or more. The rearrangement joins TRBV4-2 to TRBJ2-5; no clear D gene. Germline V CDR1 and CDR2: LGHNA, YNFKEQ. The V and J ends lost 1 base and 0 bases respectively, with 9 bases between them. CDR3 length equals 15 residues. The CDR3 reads CASSQANEYQETQYF. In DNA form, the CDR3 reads TGTGCCAGCAGCCAAGCCAACGAGTACCAAGAGACCCAGTACTTC.

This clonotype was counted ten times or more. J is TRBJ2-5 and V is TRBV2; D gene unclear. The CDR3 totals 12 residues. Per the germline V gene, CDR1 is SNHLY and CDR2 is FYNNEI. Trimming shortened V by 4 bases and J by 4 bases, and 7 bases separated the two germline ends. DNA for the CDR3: TGTGCCAGCAGTGCCGGTCGAGAGACCCAGTACTTC. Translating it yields CASSAGRETQYF. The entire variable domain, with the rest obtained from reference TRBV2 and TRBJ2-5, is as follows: EPEVTQTPSHQVTQMGQEVILRCVPISNHLYFYWYRQILGQKVEFLVSFYNNEISEKSEIFDDQFSVERPDGSNFTLKIRSTKLEDSAMYFCASSAGRETQYFGPGTRLLVL.

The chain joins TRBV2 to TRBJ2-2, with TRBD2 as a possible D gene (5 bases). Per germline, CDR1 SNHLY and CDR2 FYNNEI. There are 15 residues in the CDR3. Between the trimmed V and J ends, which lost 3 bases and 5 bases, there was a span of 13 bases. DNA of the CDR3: TGTGCCAGCAGTGAGACGCTCTGGAGGACCGGGGAGCTGTTTTTT. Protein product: CASSETLWRTGELFF.

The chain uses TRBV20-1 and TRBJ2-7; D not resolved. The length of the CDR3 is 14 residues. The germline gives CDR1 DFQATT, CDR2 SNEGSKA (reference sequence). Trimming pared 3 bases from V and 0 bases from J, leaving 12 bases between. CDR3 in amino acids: CSASPQTGSYEQYF. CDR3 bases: TGCAGTGCTAGTCCCCAGACTGGCTCCTACGAGCAGTACTTC.

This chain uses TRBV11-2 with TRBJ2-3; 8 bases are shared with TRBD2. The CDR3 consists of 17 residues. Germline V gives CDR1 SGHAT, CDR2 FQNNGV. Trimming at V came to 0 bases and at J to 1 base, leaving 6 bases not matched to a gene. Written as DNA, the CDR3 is TGTGCCAGCAGCTTAGATTCATTAGCGGGACGCACAGATACGCAGTATTTT. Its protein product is CASSLDSLAGRTDTQYF.

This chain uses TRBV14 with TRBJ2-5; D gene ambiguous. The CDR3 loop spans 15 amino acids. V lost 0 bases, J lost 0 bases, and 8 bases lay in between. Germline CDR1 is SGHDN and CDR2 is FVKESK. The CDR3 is CASSQEGWYQETQYF. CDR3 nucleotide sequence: TGTGCCAGCAGCCAAGAGGGGTGGTACCAAGAGACCCAGTACTTC.

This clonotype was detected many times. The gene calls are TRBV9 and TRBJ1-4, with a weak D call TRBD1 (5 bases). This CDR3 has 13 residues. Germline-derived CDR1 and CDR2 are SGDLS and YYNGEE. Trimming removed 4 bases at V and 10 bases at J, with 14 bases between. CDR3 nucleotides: TGTGCCAGCAGCCGACAGAAGGGAGGAAAACTGTTTTTT. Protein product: CASSRQKGGKLFF.

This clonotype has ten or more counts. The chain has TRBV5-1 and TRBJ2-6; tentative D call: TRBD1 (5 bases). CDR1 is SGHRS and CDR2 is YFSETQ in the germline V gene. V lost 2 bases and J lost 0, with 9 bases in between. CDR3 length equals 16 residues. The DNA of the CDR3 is TGCGCCAGCAGCTTACCCAGGGCCTCTGGGGCCAACGTCCTGACTTTC. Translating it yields CASSLPRASGANVLTF.

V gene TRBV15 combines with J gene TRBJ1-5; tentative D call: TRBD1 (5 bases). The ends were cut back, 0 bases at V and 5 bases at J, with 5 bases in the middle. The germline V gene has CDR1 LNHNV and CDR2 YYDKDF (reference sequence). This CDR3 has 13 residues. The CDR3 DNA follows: TGTGCCACCAGCAGAGAGGGGGATCAGCCCCAGCATTTT. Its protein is CATSREGDQPQHF.

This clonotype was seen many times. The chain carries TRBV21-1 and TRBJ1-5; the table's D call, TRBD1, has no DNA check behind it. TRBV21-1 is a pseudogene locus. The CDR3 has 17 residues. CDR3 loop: CASSSKDRIYSNQPQHF. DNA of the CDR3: TGTGCCAGCAGTTCCAAGGACAGAATCTATAGCAATCAGCCCCAGCATTTT.

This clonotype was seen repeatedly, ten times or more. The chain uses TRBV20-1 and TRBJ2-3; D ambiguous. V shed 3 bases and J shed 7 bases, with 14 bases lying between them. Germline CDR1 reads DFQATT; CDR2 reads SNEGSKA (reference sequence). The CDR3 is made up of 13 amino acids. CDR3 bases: TGCAGTGCTAGCTCTCCGAGTAGGAATACGCAGTATTTT. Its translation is CSASSPSRNTQYF.

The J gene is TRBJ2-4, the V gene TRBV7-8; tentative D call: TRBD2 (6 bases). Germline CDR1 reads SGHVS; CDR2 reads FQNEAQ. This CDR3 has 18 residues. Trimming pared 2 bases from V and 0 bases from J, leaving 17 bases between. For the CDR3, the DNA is TGTGCCAGCAGCTTACCCGCTCGCGGGGATGTAGCCAAAAACATTCAGTACTTC. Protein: CASSLPARGDVAKNIQYF.